These 27 T cell receptor beta chains originate from one sample sequenced in a study of immune characterization of retroperitoneal liposarcoma. TCRdb re-called the PCR reads with MiXCR, one entry per CDR3 protein. This table has around 7,000 distinct CDR3 sequences, under 30% appearing once. Material for sequencing was tumor tissue. The source is a female donor with retroperitoneal liposarcoma.

The J gene is TRBJ2-1, the V gene TRBV6-6; no firm D call. Germline CDR1 is MNHNY and CDR2 is SVGAGI (reference sequence). The CDR3 has 15 amino acids. Trimming pared 2 bases from V and 10 bases from J, leaving 18 bases between. The CDR3 DNA sequence: TGTGCCAGCAGTTACGAGGCAGACCTATCCTACGAGCAGTTCTTC. This translates into CASSYEADLSYEQFF.

In its sample, this clonotype was seen many times. This rearrangement joins TRBV6-1 to TRBJ1-1; TRBD1 is a possible D gene (5 bases). From germline, CDR1 is MNHNS and CDR2 SASEGT. The V and J ends lost 1 base and 1 base respectively, with 10 bases between them. The CDR3 totals 15 residues. CDR3 sequence reads: CASSEEGLANTEAFF. The CDR3 DNA follows: TGTGCCAGCAGTGAAGAGGGACTGGCGAACACTGAAGCTTTCTTT.

This clonotype has ten or more counts. J is TRBJ2-1 and V is TRBV3-1; 9 bases match TRBD2. Germline trimming cut 3 bases from V and 7 bases from J; bases unmatched to any gene: 16. Germline CDR1 reads LGHDT; CDR2 reads YNNKEL (reference sequence). The CDR3 has 18 residues. CDR3 sequence: CASSHRGPREGLENEQFF. The CDR3 nucleotides read TGTGCCAGCAGCCACCGGGGGCCGCGGGAGGGCCTTGAGAATGAGCAGTTCTTC.

Remarks on this clonotype: This may be a read error, as it is one base from a much larger clone. The chain is built from TRBV12-3 or TRBV12-4 and TRBJ2-1; D possibly corresponds to TRBD1 (6 bases). The length of the CDR3 is 14 residues. V was clipped by 7 bases and J by 13 bases, with 23 bases between them. This chain's CDR3 is CASTQWTVQETQFF. In DNA, the CDR3 is TGTGCCAGCACCCAGTGGACAGTACAAGAGACCCAGTTCTTC.

The chain carries TRBV11-1 and TRBJ2-1; TRBD2 agrees at 8 bases. This CDR3 has 15 residues. CDR1 is SGHAT, CDR2 FQDESV, per germline (reference sequence). Trimming at V came to 1 base and at J to 7 bases, leaving 6 bases not matched to a gene. CDR3 bases: TGTGCCAGCAGCTTAGTCGGGAGGGCGGGGAATGAGCAGTTCTTC. It translates to CASSLVGRAGNEQFF.

This clonotype came up once. The chain links TRBV7-8 to TRBJ2-5, with D perhaps TRBD1 or TRBD2 (5 bases each). The CDR3 extends over 13 amino acids. The V gene lost 8 bases and the J gene lost 2 bases, with 12 bases spanning the gap. Germline CDR1 reads SGHVS; CDR2 reads FQNEAQ. CDR3 loop: CASGGGIQETQYF. The CDR3, as DNA: TGTGCCAGCGGGGGTGGGATACAAGAGACCCAGTACTTC.

This clonotype was seen only a few times. CDR3 loop: CASSLASVAGGSSYEQYF. In nucleotides, the CDR3 is TGTGCCAGCAGCTTAGCGTCGGTAGCGGGAGGGAGCTCCTACGAGCAGTACTTC. The V gene is TRBV7-8, the J gene TRBJ2-7; 11 bases are shared with TRBD2. The CDR3 has 18 residues. V lost 0 bases and J lost 0; bases outside the gene matches: 7. Germline-derived CDR1 and CDR2 are SGHVS and FQNEAQ.

The rearrangement uses TRBV10-1 and TRBJ2-5; D perhaps matches TRBD2 (5 bases). CDR1 and CDR2 (germline): WNHNN, SYGVQD (reference sequence). The CDR3 spans 12 residues. With 0 bases removed from V and 11 bases from J, the gap between germline ends came to 10 bases. CDR3 sequence (DNA): TGCGCCAGCAGTGAGTCGGGGAGAAGGCAGTACTTC. Translation: CASSESGRRQYF.

This clonotype was counted a few times. This chain links TRBV6-6 with TRBJ2-5, with 10 bases identical to TRBD1. J lost 4 bases, V lost 7 bases, and 12 bases had no gene match. Germline V gene data show CDR1 as MNHNY and CDR2 as SVGAGI (reference sequence). The CDR3 runs to 16 residues. CDR3 protein: CASKTLGQGNGETQYF. The CDR3 region has the DNA TGTGCCAGCAAAACATTGGGACAGGGGAATGGAGAGACCCAGTACTTC.

Remarks on this clonotype: The DNA is omitted, as the CDR3 cannot be located on it reliably, and the CDR3 follows TCRdb's listing. This chain links TRBV7-5 with TRBJ1-5; the table names TRBD1, a call not compared with the DNA. TRBV7-5 is described as a pseudogene. The CDR3 numbers 16 amino acids, ends counted. CDR3 loop: CISVPEAKGEVWPQNF.

This clonotype has a count of ten or more. V usage is TRBV29-1 and J usage is TRBJ2-1, with D uncertain. The V end lost 4 bases, the J end lost 6 bases, and 4 bases lay between the germline ends. Per germline, CDR1 SQVTM and CDR2 ANQGSEA. The CDR3 runs to 10 residues. Written as DNA, the CDR3 is TGCAGCGTTGGGGTCAATGAGCAGTTCTTC. Translation gives CSVGVNEQFF.

The chain employs TRBV7-2 and TRBJ2-1, with 7 positions matching TRBD1. This CDR3 is built from 13 residues. Germline V gene lookup returns CDR1 SGHTA and CDR2 FQGNSA. Trimming took 3 bases from V and 10 from J; bases not matched to a gene: 6. CDR3 sequence: CASSFTGDPEQFF. The CDR3 DNA is TGTGCCAGCAGCTTTACAGGGGACCCCGAGCAGTTCTTC.

This clonotype is labeled as medium-sized (0.01 to 0.1%). The rearrangement links TRBV7-2 to TRBJ2-1; 7 bases agree with TRBD1. CDR3 length: 14 amino acids. The germline CDR1 and CDR2 sequences are SGHTA and FQGNSA. V was clipped by 7 bases and J by 9 bases; unmatched bases: 12. The CDR3: CASNPGQASSEQFF. CDR3 nucleotides: TGTGCCAGCAACCCAGGACAGGCCAGTAGTGAGCAGTTCTTC.

This clonotype qualifies as medium-sized (0.01 to 0.1%). This chain uses TRBV7-8 with TRBJ2-5; 9 nucleotides agree with TRBD1. This CDR3 has 17 residues. Germline V gives CDR1 SGHVS, CDR2 FQNEAQ. Trimming cost V 1 base and J 7 bases; bases outside gene matches: 13. CDR3: CASSLGTGGHWGWTQYF. The CDR3 nucleotides are TGTGCCAGCAGCTTAGGAACAGGGGGCCACTGGGGATGGACCCAGTACTTC.

This clonotype is judged large. The rearrangement uses TRBV11-2 and TRBJ1-1; possible D gene TRBD1, 6 bases. This CDR3 is built from 16 residues. Between the trimmed V and J ends, which lost 0 bases and 5 bases, there was a span of 16 bases. The germline CDR1 and CDR2 sequences are SGHAT and FQNNGV. The CDR3 coding sequence is TGTGCCAGCAGCTTAGAGTCGCAGGGGCGGTGGACTGAAGCTTTCTTT. Its translation: CASSLESQGRWTEAFF.

This chain links TRBV5-5 with TRBJ2-1; no clear D. This CDR3 region has 13 residues. From germline, CDR1 is SGHKS and CDR2 YYEKEE (reference sequence). Trimming shortened V by 2 bases and J by 4 bases, and 7 bases separated the two germline ends. CDR3 bases: TGTGCCAGCAGCTTAAGTATTTACAATGAGCAGTTCTTC. The encoded protein is CASSLSIYNEQFF.

This clonotype was observed at least ten times. V usage is TRBV6-1 and J usage is TRBJ2-2, with 11 bases that match TRBD1. The V and J ends lost 7 bases and 4 bases, in that order; junction bases with no gene match: 2. The CDR3 sequence is 14 residues long. Germline V CDR1 and CDR2: MNHNS, SASEGT. The CDR3 loop is CASKGTGGTGELFF. The CDR3 nucleotides are TGTGCCAGCAAAGGGACAGGGGGCACCGGGGAGCTGTTTTTT.

By its share, this clonotype is medium-sized (0.01 to 0.1%). The rearrangement joins TRBV28 to TRBJ2-3, with TRBD2 identical over 11 bases. This CDR3 region has 15 residues. Germline trimming cut 2 bases from V and 5 bases from J; bases unmatched to any gene: 3. Germline V gene data show CDR1 as MDHEN and CDR2 as SYDVKM. CDR3 sequence: CASSLLAGGGDTQYF. For the CDR3, the DNA is TGTGCCAGCAGTTTACTAGCGGGGGGCGGAGATACGCAGTATTTT. The whole variable domain, filled in from reference TRBV28 and TRBJ2-3, reads DVKVTQSSRYLVKRTGEKVFLECVQDMDHENMFWYRQDPGLGLRLIYFSYDVKMKEKGDIPEGYSVSREKKERFSLILESASTNQTSMYLCASSLLAGGGDTQYFGPGTRLTVL.

In its sample, this clonotype ranks as medium-sized. The chain uses TRBV5-4 and TRBJ2-5; D call uncertain. The CDR3 contains 13 residues. Germline V gene sequence: CDR1 SGHNT, CDR2 YYREEE (reference sequence). Trimming took off 0 bases at V and 4 bases at J, with 7 bases between the two ends. CDR3 bases: TGTGCCAGCAGCTTGGCGGGCGGAGAGACCCAGTACTTC. Translated, it gives CASSLAGGETQYF.

This clonotype was observed a handful of times. V usage is TRBV6-1 and J usage is TRBJ2-5; weak D call: TRBD2 (5 bases). Per germline, CDR1 MNHNS and CDR2 SASEGT. The length of the CDR3 is 13 residues. The V end was cut by 4 bases, the J end by 5 bases, with 11 bases between. DNA for the CDR3: TGTGCCAGCAGTGCCCCGGGGTCGGAGACCCAGTACTTC. It encodes CASSAPGSETQYF.

This clonotype has more than one count but fewer than ten. The J gene is TRBJ2-5, the V gene TRBV5-8, with 8 nucleotides matching TRBD1. Judging by the DNA end, TRBJ2-7 fits better; the J call may be wrong. CDR3 length: 14 amino acids. Germline lookup yields CDR1 SGHTS and CDR2 YDEGEE. The DNA of the CDR3 is TGTGCCAGCAGCCCACAGGGGGTGATGTACGAGCAGTACTTC. This gives the protein CASSPQGVMYEQYF.

In its sample, this clonotype was seen a few times. This rearrangement joins TRBV6-6 to TRBJ2-1; 8 nucleotides match TRBD2. The end of the DNA fits TRBJ2-7 better, so the J call may be wrong. The length of the CDR3 is 14 residues. In germline, CDR1 is MNHNY, CDR2 SVGAGI (reference sequence). The CDR3 loop is CASRTPGGGDEQYF. CDR3 bases: TGTGCCAGCAGGACTCCGGGGGGGGGCGATGAGCAGTACTTC.

The J gene is TRBJ2-3, the V gene TRBV6-4; 8 bases map to TRBD2. With V trimmed by 5 bases and J by 6 bases, 10 bases remained unmatched. The CDR3 runs 15 residues. The germline V gene has CDR1 MRHNA and CDR2 SNTAGT. The CDR3 sequence is CASSPGGPGEDTQYF. The CDR3 coding sequence is TGTGCCAGCAGTCCGGGAGGGCCGGGAGAGGATACGCAGTATTTT.

This sequence joins TRBV6-1 and TRBJ2-3; TRBD1 or TRBD2 may be the D gene (5 bases each). The germline V and J ends were trimmed by 3 bases and 3 bases, with 13 bases remaining between them. The CDR3 covers 15 residues. Germline CDR1 is MNHNS and CDR2 is SASEGT. The CDR3 region is CASSDTWGGTDTQYF. Written as DNA, the CDR3 is TGTGCCAGCAGTGATACCTGGGGCGGGACAGATACGCAGTATTTT.

This clonotype occurred a few times. This chain links TRBV6-1 with TRBJ2-1; D could derive from TRBD1 or TRBD2 (6 bases each). TRBJ2-5 matches the DNA end more closely, so the J call is doubtful. The CDR3 is 15 amino acids. CDR1 is MNHNS and CDR2 is SASEGT in the germline V gene. This CDR3 reads CASSEALGGPETQYF. In nucleotides, the CDR3 is TGTGCCAGCAGTGAAGCGCTTGGGGGGCCAGAGACCCAGTACTTC.

V is TRBV3-1 and J is TRBJ1-4; maybe TRBD1 (5 bases). V lost 3 bases and J lost 8, with 19 bases in between. The CDR3 is 16 amino acids. CDR1 is LGHDT and CDR2 is YNNKEL in the germline V gene (reference sequence). Here the CDR3 DNA reads TGTGCCAGCAGCCAGGCCCCCGGGGCGAGTCGAGAAAAACTGTTTTTT. Translated: CASSQAPGASREKLFF.

Points on this clonotype: The conserved phenylalanine or tryptophan is not found at the CDR3 terminus, so this likely reflects a read error. The genes are TRBV6-1 and TRBJ2-5; D possibly corresponds to TRBD1 (7 bases). Looked up from germline, CDR1 is MNHNS and CDR2 is SASEGT. V lost 1 base, J lost 2 bases, and 14 bases lay in between. This CDR3 is built from 16 residues. CDR3 DNA: TGTGCCAGCAGTGAAGGCGGGACAGTTAGACAAGAGACCCAGTACTTA. Protein sequence: CASSEGGTVRQETQYL.